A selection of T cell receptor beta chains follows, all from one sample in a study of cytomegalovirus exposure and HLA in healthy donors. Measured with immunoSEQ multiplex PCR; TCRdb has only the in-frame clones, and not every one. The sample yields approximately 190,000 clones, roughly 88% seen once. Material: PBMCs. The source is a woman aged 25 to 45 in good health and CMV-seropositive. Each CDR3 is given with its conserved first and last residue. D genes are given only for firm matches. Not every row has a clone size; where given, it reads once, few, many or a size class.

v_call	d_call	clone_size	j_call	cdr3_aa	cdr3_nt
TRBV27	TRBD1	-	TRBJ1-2	CASSSYPPDRGGYTF	TGTGCCAGCAGTTCGTACCCCCCGGACAGGGGTGGCTACACCTTC
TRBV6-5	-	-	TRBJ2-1	CASSPYISTYNEQFF	TGTGCCAGCAGTCCCTATATTTCTACTTACAATGAGCAGTTCTTC
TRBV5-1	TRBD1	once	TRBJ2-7	CASSLGTGGYEQYF	TGCGCCAGCAGCTTGGGAACAGGGGGCTACGAGCAGTACTTC
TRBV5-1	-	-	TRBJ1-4	CASSLEVQDSNEKLFF	TGCGCCAGCAGCTTGGAGGTGCAGGACAGTAATGAAAAACTGTTTTTT
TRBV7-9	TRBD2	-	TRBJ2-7	CASSLIAGAYEQYF	TGTGCCAGCAGCTTAATAGCGGGAGCCTACGAGCAGTACTTC
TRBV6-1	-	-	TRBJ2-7	CASSEVGTRLREQYF	TGTGCCAGCAGTGAAGTGGGGACAAGGCTTCGGGAGCAGTACTTC
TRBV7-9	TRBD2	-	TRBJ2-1	CASSFTSGSTLYNEQFF	TGTGCCAGCAGCTTCACTAGCGGGAGTACATTGTACAATGAGCAGTTCTTC
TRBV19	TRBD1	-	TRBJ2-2	CASRVQGSNTGELFF	TGTGCCAGTAGAGTACAGGGGTCTAACACCGGGGAGCTGTTTTTT
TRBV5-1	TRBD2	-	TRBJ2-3	CASSYVAGNTDTQYF	TGCGCCAGCAGCTACGTAGCGGGGAACACAGATACGCAGTATTTT
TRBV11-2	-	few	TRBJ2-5	CASSLSYRSGETQYF	TGTGCCAGCAGCTTATCATACAGGAGTGGAGAGACCCAGTACTTC
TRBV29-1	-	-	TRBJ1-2	CSVEDRDYGYTF	TGCAGCGTTGAAGACCGAGACTATGGCTACACCTTC
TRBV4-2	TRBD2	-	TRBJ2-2	CASSQSGLAPHTGELFF	TGTGCCAGCAGCCAATCCGGACTAGCGCCTCACACCGGGGAGCTGTTTTTT
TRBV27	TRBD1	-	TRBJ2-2	CASSTRTGVNTGELFF	TGTGCCAGCAGTACAAGGACAGGGGTTAACACCGGGGAGCTGTTTTTT
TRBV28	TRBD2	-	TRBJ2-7	CASQREVPYEQYF	TGTGCCAGCCAGCGGGAGGTCCCCTACGAGCAGTACTTC
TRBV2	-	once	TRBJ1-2	CAPKGVDVGGYTF	TGTGCCCCCAAGGGGGTCGACGTAGGTGGCTACACCTTC
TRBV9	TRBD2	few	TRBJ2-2	CASSAGTTLTGELFF	TGTGCCAGCAGCGCAGGGACTACGCTCACCGGGGAGCTGTTTTTT
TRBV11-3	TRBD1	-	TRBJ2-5	CASSGTGEGTQYF	TGTGCCAGCAGCGGGACAGGGGAAGGGACCCAGTACTTC
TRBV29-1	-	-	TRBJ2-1	CSARGGEPQGEQFF	TGCAGCGCGCGAGGGGGGGAGCCTCAGGGTGAGCAGTTCTTC
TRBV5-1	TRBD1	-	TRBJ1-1	CASSQDRATLGAEAFF	TGCGCCAGCAGCCAGGACAGGGCTACGCTTGGCGCTGAAGCTTTCTTT
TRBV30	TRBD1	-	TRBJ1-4	CAWAGTDHEKLFF	TGTGCCTGGGCCGGGACAGACCATGAAAAACTGTTTTTT